These 20 T cell receptor beta chains were all obtained from the same sample, sequenced in a study of blood T cell repertoires in COVID-19. Produced via immunoSEQ multiplex PCR; TCRdb's table is partial and in-frame only. The data show fewer than 200,000 clones, about 78% seen once. Specimen: peripheral blood. These receptors were taken from a woman aged 50 to 60 with active or convalescent COVID-19.

This chain joins TRBV3-1 (or the pseudogene TRBV3-2) and TRBJ2-7; 10 bases match TRBD2. The V gene end was trimmed by 3 bases and the J gene end by 7 bases; junction bases not matched to a gene: 6. The CDR3 spans 14 residues. Germline V gene sequence: CDR1 LGHDT, CDR2 YNNKEL (reference sequence). In DNA form, the CDR3 reads TGTGCCAGCAGCCATCTAGCGGGAGAAGGTGAGCAGTACTTC. Translation: CASSHLAGEGEQYF.

The chain couples TRBV6-2 or TRBV6-3 to TRBJ2-7, with D perhaps matching TRBD1 (5 bases). Germline lookup yields CDR1 MNHEY and CDR2 SVGEGT. Trimming took off 5 bases at V and 0 bases at J, with 14 bases between the two ends. This CDR3 has 15 amino acids. DNA for the CDR3: TGTGCCAGCAGTGGTGTAGGGGTGAGCTCCTACGAGCAGTACTTC. It translates to CASSGVGVSSYEQYF.

This CDR3 reads CASSGGQGGLLETQYF. CDR3 DNA: TGTGCCAGCAGCGGCGGACAGGGAGGTTTGTTAGAGACCCAGTACTTC. The gene calls are TRBV9 and TRBJ2-5; 8 nucleotides align to TRBD1. The CDR3 runs 16 residues. The junction had 11 bases not matched to a gene; V was cut back by 3 bases and J by 4 bases. Per the germline V gene, CDR1 is SGDLS and CDR2 is YYNGEE. The full variable domain, with the rest looked up from reference TRBV9 and TRBJ2-5, is DSGVTQTPKHLITATGQRVTLRCSPRSGDLSVYWYQQSLDQGLQFLIQYYNGEERAKGNILERFSAQQFPDLHSELNLSSLELGDSALYFCASSGGQGGLLETQYFGPGTRLLVL.

This rearrangement joins TRBV18 to TRBJ2-3; 8 positions match TRBD2. With 2 bases clipped from V and 5 bases from J, the junction kept 6 bases outside the gene matches. The germline V gene has CDR1 KGHSH and CDR2 LQKENI. The length of the CDR3 is 15 residues. Written as DNA, the CDR3 is TGTGCCAGCTCACCAATCGGGGGGGCCCAAGATACGCAGTATTTT. Residues: CASSPIGGAQDTQYF.

This rearrangement joins TRBV29-1 to TRBJ2-7, with D possibly matching TRBD2 (6 bases). The CDR3 loop spans 12 amino acids. Trimming pared 3 bases from V and 5 bases from J, leaving 11 bases between. The germline gives CDR1 SQVTM, CDR2 ANQGSEA. The CDR3 nucleotides read TGCAGCGTTGAGGGGGGTGGCAACGAGCAGTACTTC. As protein: CSVEGGGNEQYF.

This chain links TRBV29-1 with TRBJ1-1, with 9 bases identical to TRBD1. The germline CDR1 and CDR2 sequences are SQVTM and ANQGSEA. The CDR3 contains 15 residues. The trim removed 4 bases at V and 3 bases at J, leaving 9 bases unmatched. The CDR3 nucleotides are TGCAGCGTTGTACAGGGGGCAAGGAGGGACACTGAAGCTTTCTTT. This sequence encodes CSVVQGARRDTEAFF.

The gene calls are TRBV5-4 and TRBJ2-5, with D possibly TRBD2 on 5 matching bases. Germline V CDR1 and CDR2: SGHNT, YYREEE (reference sequence). The CDR3 is made up of 16 amino acids. V gave up 4 bases and J gave up 4 bases, with 20 bases separating them. This chain's CDR3 is CASSQTLGPGSETQYF. CDR3 bases: TGTGCCAGCAGCCAGACACTAGGCCCGGGCTCAGAGACCCAGTACTTC.

The rearrangement uses TRBV9 and TRBJ2-5; 8 bases line up with TRBD2. This CDR3 contains 13 residues. Germline CDR1 SGDLS, CDR2 YYNGEE. V lost 2 bases and J lost 7; bases outside the gene matches: 4. The CDR3 region is CASSVTSAGTQYF. As DNA, the CDR3 is TGTGCCAGCAGCGTGACTAGCGCTGGGACCCAGTACTTC.

The chain has TRBV2 and TRBJ1-6; D gene uncertain. The CDR3 length is 17 residues. The ends were cut back, 5 bases at V and 0 bases at J, with 14 bases in the middle. The V gene's germline CDR1 is SNHLY and CDR2 FYNNEI. CDR3 residues: CASSYPPGTSYNSPLHF. Written as DNA, the CDR3 is TGTGCCAGCAGTTATCCCCCAGGTACCTCCTATAATTCACCCCTCCACTTT.

This clone was seen only a few times. The rearrangement uses TRBV10-3 and TRBJ1-4, with 7 positions matching TRBD1. The CDR3 contains 12 residues. Germline CDR1 and CDR2: ENHRY and SYGVKD. Losses at the gene ends were 10 bases for V and 4 bases for J; bases not matched to a gene: 3. CDR3 sequence reads: CASRDSNEKLFF. The CDR3 DNA reads TGTGCCAGCCGGGACAGTAATGAAAAACTGTTTTTT.

The chain links TRBV14 to TRBJ2-4; D is ambiguous. V shed 0 bases and J shed 11 bases, with 14 bases lying between them. Germline CDR1 is SGHDN and CDR2 is FVKESK. The CDR3 runs 14 residues. This CDR3 reads CASSQDLVVGVQYF. The CDR3 DNA follows: TGTGCCAGCAGCCAAGATTTAGTCGTTGGAGTTCAGTACTTC.

The chain is built from TRBV5-1 and TRBJ2-1; 9 bases agree with TRBD2. V shed 2 bases, J shed 5 bases, and the junction held 5 bases outside the gene matches. The CDR3 has 15 amino acids. CDR1 SGHRS and CDR2 YFSETQ come from the germline V gene. CDR3 in amino acids: CASSFSGSEHNEQFF. In DNA, the CDR3 is TGCGCCAGCAGCTTTAGCGGGAGCGAGCACAATGAGCAGTTCTTC.

In DNA form, the CDR3 reads TGTGCCAGCAGCTTAGTGGGGGGATCAAACACCGGGGAGCTGTTTTTT. Its protein product is CASSLVGGSNTGELFF. The genes are TRBV7-9 and TRBJ2-2, with D possibly being TRBD2 (6 bases). Germline CDR1 and CDR2: SEHNR and FQNEAQ (reference sequence). V was cut by 1 base and J by 2 bases, with 11 bases left in between. There are 16 residues in the CDR3.

The chain combines TRBV7-2 with TRBJ1-2; D remains unclear. Trimming shortened V by 3 bases and J by 2 bases, and 19 bases separated the two germline ends. CDR1 and CDR2 (germline): SGHTA, FQGNSA. This CDR3 region has 17 residues. CDR3 residues: CASSLTSGDLGNYGYTF. CDR3 bases: TGTGCCAGCAGCTTGACCTCGGGAGATTTGGGGAACTATGGCTACACCTTC.

The chain combines TRBV6-2 or TRBV6-3 with TRBJ2-5, with D perhaps TRBD1 (6 bases). Trimming removed 0 bases at V and 0 bases at J, with 8 bases between. CDR1 is MNHEY, CDR2 SVGEGT, per germline. This CDR3 has 15 residues. In DNA, the CDR3 is TGTGCCAGCAGTTACTCTGGGACATACCAAGAGACCCAGTACTTC. Translation gives CASSYSGTYQETQYF.

The chain links TRBV9 to TRBJ2-1, with D unclear. The germline V and J ends were trimmed by 4 bases and 2 bases, with 7 bases remaining between them. The CDR3 length is 13 residues. Germline lookup yields CDR1 SGDLS and CDR2 YYNGEE. CDR3: CASSQFTYNEQFF. CDR3 DNA: TGTGCCAGCAGCCAATTCACCTACAATGAGCAGTTCTTC. Variable domain in full (rest from reference TRBV9 and TRBJ2-1): DSGVTQTPKHLITATGQRVTLRCSPRSGDLSVYWYQQSLDQGLQFLIQYYNGEERAKGNILERFSAQQFPDLHSELNLSSLELGDSALYFCASSQFTYNEQFFGPGTRLTVL.

The V call is TRBV6-2 or TRBV6-3, the J call TRBJ2-7; 9 bases fit TRBD2. This CDR3 is 15 amino acids long. Germline loops: CDR1 MNHEY, CDR2 SVGEGT. Germline trimming cut 2 bases from V and 6 bases from J; bases unmatched to any gene: 8. The CDR3 is CASSYLLAGLSEQYF. The CDR3 DNA follows: TGTGCCAGCAGTTACCTCCTAGCGGGGCTTTCCGAGCAGTACTTC.

This clone was counted between two and nine times. The chain carries TRBV6-2 or TRBV6-3 and TRBJ1-1; a possible D gene is TRBD1 (6 bases). The CDR3 spans 12 residues. The V end lost 2 bases, the J end lost 7 bases, and 8 bases lay between the germline ends. Germline CDR1 is MNHEY and CDR2 is SVGEGT. This CDR3 reads CASSYRDIEAFF. The CDR3 DNA follows: TGTGCCAGCAGTTACCGGGACATTGAAGCTTTCTTT.

This chain uses TRBV6-2 or TRBV6-3 with TRBJ2-7, with TRBD2 matching over 10 bases. The CDR3 is 15 amino acids. Germline lookup yields CDR1 MNHEY and CDR2 SVGEGT. V lost 1 base to trimming and J lost 2 bases; unmatched junction nucleotides: 2. The CDR3 protein is CASSYWTSGTYEQYF. CDR3 DNA sequence: TGTGCCAGCAGTTACTGGACTAGCGGAACCTACGAGCAGTACTTC.

This chain joins TRBV28 and TRBJ2-1, with D unresolved. This CDR3 is 13 amino acids long. Germline CDR1 is MDHEN and CDR2 is SYDVKM. The V and J ends lost 2 bases and 2 bases respectively, with 4 bases between them. Written as DNA, the CDR3 is TGTGCCAGCAGTTTAGCGGCCTACAATGAGCAGTTCTTC. Its protein is CASSLAAYNEQFF.